This T cell receptor beta chain was sequenced for a study of PD-1 blockade in classical Hodgkin lymphoma. Across the whole study: A 3 mg/kg intravenous dose of nivolumab was received by patients every 2 weeks.

Profiled with immunoSEQ multiplex PCR; TCRdb holds only in-frame clones, not every one. The sample records about 40,000 clones, 75% to 90% being singletons. The study's findings and limits: Diversity similar to that of newly diagnosed patients was seen at baseline in complete responders. CD4+ TCR diversity climbed significantly by C4D1, unlike CD8+ TCR diversity.

Germline CDR1 SGHDT, CDR2 YYEEEE. CDR3 length: 15 residues. The V end was cut by 3 bases, the J end by 4 bases, with 14 bases between. With respect to this clone: Its antigen is not known.

Patients all relapsed after autologous stem cell transplantation, and there was variation in brentuximab vedotin exposure. Progressive disease, partial response or complete response was each patient's best response. The receptor was isolated from a human donor with classical Hodgkin lymphoma. The chain joins TRBV5-6 to TRBJ2-1, with TRBD1 as a possible D gene (6 bases). The sequenced sample was peripheral blood mononuclear cells (PBMCs), obtained at baseline. The CDR3 DNA sequence: TGTGCCAGCAGCTCGACAGGTAGGGCTTACAATGAGCAGTTCTTC. This translates into CASSSTGRAYNEQFF.